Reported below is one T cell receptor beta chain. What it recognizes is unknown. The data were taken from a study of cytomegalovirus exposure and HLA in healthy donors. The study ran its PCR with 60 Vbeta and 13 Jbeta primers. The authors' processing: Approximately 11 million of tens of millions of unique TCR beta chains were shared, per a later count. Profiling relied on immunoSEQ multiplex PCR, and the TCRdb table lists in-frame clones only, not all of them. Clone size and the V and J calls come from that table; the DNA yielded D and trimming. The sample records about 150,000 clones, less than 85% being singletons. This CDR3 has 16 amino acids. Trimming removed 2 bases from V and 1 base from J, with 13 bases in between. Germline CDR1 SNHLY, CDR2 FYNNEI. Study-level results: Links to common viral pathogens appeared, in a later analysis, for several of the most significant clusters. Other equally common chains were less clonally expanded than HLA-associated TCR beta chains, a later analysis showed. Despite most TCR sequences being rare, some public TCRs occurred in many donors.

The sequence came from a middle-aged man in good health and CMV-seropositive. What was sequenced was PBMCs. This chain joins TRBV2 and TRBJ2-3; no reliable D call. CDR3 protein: CASSEPLVARTDTQYF. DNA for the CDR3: TGTGCCAGCAGTGAACCCCTCGTAGCCCGCACAGATACGCAGTATTTT.